A selection of T cell receptor beta chains follows, all from one sample in a study of lung T cells in sarcoidosis with Löfgren's syndrome. TCRdb itself ran the reads through MiXCR, one entry per CDR3 protein. The table lists 9,300 or so distinct CDR3 sequences, just under 20% of them singletons, with 6% to 9% in the top ten. The source material was CD4+ T cells from bronchoalveolar lavage. These receptors all stem from a human donor with sarcoidosis (Löfgren's syndrome or another form), or a control subject (not recorded which). Each CDR3 is given with its conserved first and last residue. D genes are given only for firm matches. For some rows the clone size is stated as once, few or many, or as a class when expanded; others skip it.

size: many; J: TRBJ2-2; D: NA; V: TRBV7-6; CDR3: CASSPAATATGELFF; DNA: TGTGCCAGCAGCCCAGCGGCAACGGCAACCGGGGAGCTGTTTTTT
size: many; J: TRBJ2-1; D: NA; V: TRBV6-1; CDR3: CASSSSNEQFF; DNA: TGTGCCAGCAGCTCCAGCAATGAGCAGTTCTTC
size: medium-sized; J: TRBJ2-7; D: TRBD2; V: TRBV12-3/TRBV12-4; CDR3: CASSRGAGAIEQYF; DNA: TGTGCCAGCAGTCGGGGTGCGGGAGCTATCGAGCAGTACTTC
size: many; J: TRBJ1-3; D: NA; V: TRBV28; CDR3: CASHPLPQGTGNTIYF; DNA: TGTGCCAGCCATCCGCTTCCTCAGGGGACGGGAAACACCATATATTTT
size: many; J: TRBJ2-1; D: NA; V: TRBV11-2; CDR3: CASGKGLEQFF; DNA: TGTGCCAGCGGGAAAGGCCTAGAGCAGTTCTTC
size: many; J: TRBJ1-6; D: NA; V: TRBV3-1; CDR3: CASSQTSRTSSPLHF; DNA: TGTGCCAGCAGCCAAACATCAAGAACAAGTTCACCCCTCCACTTT
size: few; J: TRBJ2-1; D: TRBD2; V: TRBV6-1; CDR3: CASRRPGTSGYNEQFF; DNA: TGTGCCAGCAGACGACCCGGGACTAGCGGATACAATGAGCAGTTCTTC
size: many; J: TRBJ1-3; D: NA; V: TRBV20-1; CDR3: CSARIPGAGNTIYF; DNA: TGCAGTGCTAGAATTCCAGGGGCTGGAAACACCATATATTTT
size: many; J: TRBJ2-1; D: TRBD2; V: TRBV12-3/TRBV12-4; CDR3: CASSRGVYEQFF; DNA: TGTGCCAGCAGTCGGGGGGTGTATGAGCAGTTCTTC
size: NA; J: TRBJ2-3; D: NA; V: TRBV11-2; CDR3: CASSLGGRPSATSTDTQYF; DNA: TGTGCCAGCAGCTTAGGGGGCCGGCCTAGCGCGACTAGCACAGATACGCAGTATTTT
size: medium-sized; J: TRBJ2-3; D: NA; V: TRBV6-1; CDR3: CASSSFLTGFTDTQYF; DNA: TGTGCCAGCAGTTCTTTCCTCACAGGGTTCACAGATACGCAGTATTTT
size: NA; J: TRBJ1-4; D: NA; V: TRBV28; CDR3: CASSPKRIGEKLFF; DNA: TGCGCCAGCAGTCCAAAACGTATTGGGGAAAAACTGTTTTTT
size: many; J: TRBJ2-7; D: TRBD2; V: TRBV27; CDR3: CASSLIASGEKKQYF; DNA: TGTGCCAGCAGTTTAATAGCTAGCGGGGAGAAGAAGCAGTACTTC
size: many; J: TRBJ2-3; D: TRBD2; V: TRBV12-3/TRBV12-4; CDR3: CASSGTSVRGDTQYF; DNA: TGTGCCAGCAGTGGGACTAGCGTGCGGGGAGATACGCAGTATTTT
size: many; J: TRBJ1-6; D: TRBD1; V: TRBV4-3; CDR3: CASSQAGGLGSPLHF; DNA: TGCGCCAGCAGCCAAGCAGGGGGATTGGGTTCACCCCTCCACTTT
size: many; J: TRBJ2-1; D: TRBD2; V: TRBV12-3/TRBV12-4; CDR3: CASRTSGPYNEQFF; DNA: TGTGCCAGCCGGACTAGCGGTCCCTACAATGAGCAGTTCTTC
size: NA; J: TRBJ1-4; D: NA; V: TRBV12-5; CDR3: CAGGLFEAGANEKLFF; DNA: TGTGCTGGTGGCTTGTTTGAAGCTGGTGCTAATGAAAAACTGTTTTTT
size: few; J: TRBJ2-1; D: TRBD2; V: TRBV18; CDR3: CASSPRKASGSYNEQFF; DNA: TGTGCCAGCTCACCTCGGAAGGCTAGCGGGAGCTACAATGAGCAGTTCTTC
size: many; J: TRBJ2-7; D: TRBD1; V: TRBV28; CDR3: CASGTVTYEQYF; DNA: TGTGCCAGCGGGACAGTTACCTACGAGCAGTACTTC
size: NA; J: TRBJ1-5; D: NA; V: TRBV5-1; CDR3: CASSLDLSQGQPQHF; DNA: TGCGCCAGCAGCTTGGATCTTTCCCAGGGGCAGCCCCAGCATTTT
size: medium-sized; J: TRBJ2-6; D: NA; V: TRBV28; CDR3: CASSRPGSGANVLTF; DNA: TGTGCCAGCAGCCGCCCAGGCTCTGGGGCCAACGTCCTGACTTTC
size: medium-sized; J: TRBJ2-1; D: TRBD1; V: TRBV10-3; CDR3: CAISERGSGQGDNEQFF; DNA: TGTGCCATCAGTGAAAGGGGCTCGGGACAGGGTGACAATGAGCAGTTCTTC
size: many; J: TRBJ1-6; D: NA; V: TRBV12-3/TRBV12-4; CDR3: CASSLSTSHNSPLHF; DNA: TGTGCCAGCAGTTTAAGCACATCACACAATTCACCCCTCCACTTT
size: NA; J: TRBJ1-1; D: NA; V: TRBV20-1; CDR3: CSARDLQGAPNAEALF; DNA: TGCAGTGCTAGAGATCTCCAGGGTGCCCCGAACGCTGAAGCTCTCTTT
size: many; J: TRBJ2-3; D: TRBD2; V: TRBV20-1; CDR3: CSAILAAGPRDTQYF; DNA: TGCAGTGCTATACTAGCGGCCGGCCCTAGAGATACGCAGTATTTT
size: NA; J: TRBJ2-1; D: NA; V: TRBV7-6; CDR3: CANGIRPPPGPERSNEQFF; DNA: TGTGCCAACGGCATACGGCCGCCCCCGGGACCCGAACGTAGCAATGAGCAGTTCTTC
size: medium-sized; J: TRBJ1-2; D: NA; V: TRBV3-1; CDR3: CASSYSGQLNYGYTF; DNA: TGTGCCAGCAGCTACTCGGGACAACTAAACTATGGCTACACCTTC
size: many; J: TRBJ1-2; D: TRBD1; V: TRBV10-3; CDR3: CAISSDRGDYGYTF; DNA: TGTGCCATCAGCTCGGACAGGGGGGACTATGGCTACACCTTC
size: medium-sized; J: TRBJ2-3; D: TRBD2; V: TRBV6-1; CDR3: CASSSLGTSGGSTDTQYF; DNA: TGTGCCAGCAGTTCGCTCGGGACTAGCGGGGGAAGCACAGATACGCAGTATTTT
size: many; J: TRBJ2-6; D: TRBD1; V: TRBV19; CDR3: CASSDRAGANVLTF; DNA: TGTGCCAGTAGCGACAGGGCTGGGGCCAACGTCCTGACTTTC
size: many; J: TRBJ2-1; D: TRBD2; V: TRBV5-4; CDR3: CASSLEASGRSNEQFF; DNA: TGTGCCAGCAGCTTGGAAGCTAGCGGGAGGTCCAATGAGCAGTTCTTC
size: medium-sized; J: TRBJ2-2; D: TRBD2; V: TRBV6-2/TRBV6-3; CDR3: CASSYSSELAGGSVNTGELFF; DNA: TGTGCCAGCAGTTACTCGTCCGAACTAGCGGGGGGATCGGTGAACACCGGGGAGCTGTTTTTT
size: many; J: TRBJ2-1; D: NA; V: TRBV7-8; CDR3: CASSLKWGSHNEQFF; DNA: TGTGCCAGCAGCTTAAAATGGGGTAGCCACAATGAGCAGTTCTTC
size: NA; J: TRBJ2-3; D: NA; V: TRBV5-1; CDR3: CTSRPVLGTDTQYF; DNA: TGCACCAGCAGGCCGGTCCTGGGGACGGATACGCAGTATTTT
size: many; J: TRBJ2-1; D: NA; V: TRBV7-9; CDR3: CASSSTRVPIYNEQFF; DNA: TGTGCCAGCAGCTCCACCCGGGTTCCCATCTACAATGAGCAGTTCTTC
size: medium-sized; J: TRBJ2-3; D: NA; V: TRBV27; CDR3: CASSLSWRGQADTQYF; DNA: TGTGCCAGCAGTTTATCATGGAGGGGGCAGGCGGATACGCAGTATTTT
size: many; J: TRBJ1-2; D: TRBD1; V: TRBV7-2; CDR3: CASSLGDSLYGYTF; DNA: TGTGCCAGCAGCTTAGGGGACAGCCTCTATGGCTACACCTTC
size: few; J: TRBJ2-2; D: TRBD1; V: TRBV5-1; CDR3: CASSLQGGESTGELFF; DNA: TGCGCCAGCAGCTTACAGGGGGGAGAAAGCACCGGGGAGCTGTTTTTT
size: many; J: TRBJ1-4; D: NA; V: TRBV28; CDR3: CASSLRGVKLFF; DNA: TGTGCCAGCAGTTTGCGGGGCGTAAAACTGTTTTTT
size: once; J: TRBJ1-1; D: NA; V: TRBV30; CDR3: CAWSVWGGPTNTEALF; DNA: TGTGCCTGGAGTGTTTGGGGAGGCCCAACGAACACTGAAGCTCTCTTT
size: NA; J: TRBJ2-7; D: TRBD2; V: TRBV28; CDR3: CASSPGTIGDYEQYF; DNA: TGTGCCAGCAGCCCTGGGACTATCGGGGACTACGAGCAGTACTTC
size: many; J: TRBJ1-1; D: NA; V: TRBV7-9; CDR3: CASSPSSGHLNTEAFF; DNA: TGTGCCAGCAGCCCAAGCTCTGGGCACCTGAACACTGAAGCTTTCTTT
size: medium-sized; J: TRBJ1-2; D: NA; V: TRBV28; CDR3: CASSFWRDYGYTF; DNA: TGTGCCAGCAGTTTTTGGAGGGACTATGGCTACACCTTC
size: many; J: TRBJ2-7; D: TRBD1; V: TRBV28; CDR3: CASSPTGWGYEQYF; DNA: TGTGCCAGCAGCCCGACAGGGTGGGGGTACGAGCAGTACTTC
size: many; J: TRBJ2-3; D: TRBD2; V: TRBV19; CDR3: CASRERGAPTDTQYF; DNA: TGTGCCAGTAGGGAGCGGGGGGCCCCCACAGATACGCAGTATTTT
size: many; J: TRBJ2-7; D: TRBD1; V: TRBV20-1; CDR3: CRGTGDSYEQYF; DNA: TGCAGAGGGACAGGCGACTCCTACGAGCAGTACTTC
size: medium-sized; J: TRBJ1-6; D: NA; V: TRBV12-3/TRBV12-4; CDR3: CASSTGQSGYNSPLHF; DNA: TGTGCCAGCAGCACAGGACAGTCGGGATATAATTCACCCCTCCACTTT
size: NA; J: TRBJ2-2; D: NA; V: TRBV5-4; CDR3: CASSQDSPNTGELFF; DNA: TGTGCCAGCAGCCAGGACAGCCCGAACACCGGGGAGCTGTTTTTT
size: NA; J: TRBJ2-1; D: TRBD1; V: TRBV27; CDR3: CASSLGGQRLMGQFF; DNA: TGTGCCAGCAGTTTAGGGGGACAGAGGTTGATGGGGCAGTTCTTC
size: many; J: TRBJ2-3; D: NA; V: TRBV7-9; CDR3: CASSSFASTDTQYF; DNA: TGTGCCAGCAGCTCGTTCGCCAGCACAGATACGCAGTATTTT
size: many; J: TRBJ2-2; D: NA; V: TRBV7-2; CDR3: CASSLNGGSAGELFF; DNA: TGTGCCAGCAGCTTAAACGGGGGCAGCGCCGGGGAGCTGTTTTTT
size: NA; J: TRBJ1-6; D: TRBD1; V: TRBV6-2/TRBV6-3; CDR3: CASSLLDQGANSPLHF; DNA: TGTGCCAGCAGTCTACTGGACCAGGGGGCAAATTCACCCCTCCACTTT
size: many; J: TRBJ1-5; D: NA; V: TRBV28; CDR3: CASSSPGPRPQHF; DNA: TGTGCCAGCAGCTCTCCGGGGCCAAGGCCCCAGCATTTT
size: medium-sized; J: TRBJ2-7; D: TRBD1; V: TRBV7-6; CDR3: CASSSLQGAGYEQYF; DNA: TGTGCCAGCAGCTCGCTGCAGGGGGCAGGGTACGAGCAGTACTTC
size: many; J: TRBJ2-3; D: NA; V: TRBV19; CDR3: CASSITGAGSTDTQYF; DNA: TGTGCCAGTAGTATAACCGGGGCTGGTAGCACAGATACGCAGTATTTT
size: many; J: TRBJ1-1; D: NA; V: TRBV6-6; CDR3: CASSYGGGDTEAFF; DNA: TGTGCCAGCAGTTACGGAGGGGGAGACACTGAAGCTTTCTTT
size: many; J: TRBJ2-1; D: NA; V: TRBV20-1; CDR3: CSAATWGAFYNEQFF; DNA: TGCAGTGCGGCGACTTGGGGGGCGTTCTACAATGAGCAGTTCTTC